These 27 T cell receptor beta chains share one sample of origin, sequenced in a study of T cells in Graves' hyperthyroidism and ophthalmopathy. It was RNA transcripts that yielded the amplified TCR beta CDR3 regions. A first-round RT-PCR of the TCR CDR3 used the HTBI primer set. MiXCR, run by TCRdb on the multiplex PCR reads, gives a single entry per CDR3 protein. The sample has about 480,000 distinct CDR3 sequences, 13% to 15% seen once. The sequencing sample was made of blood. Receptor source: a woman younger than 35 with Graves' hyperthyroidism.

This clonotype was counted between two and nine times. This chain connects TRBV3-1 to TRBJ1-2; D might be TRBD1 (5 bases). The length of the CDR3 is 12 residues. Germline V gene data show CDR1 as LGHDT and CDR2 as YNNKEL (reference sequence). Trimming cost V 5 bases and J 7 bases, with 11 bases left between them. CDR3 residues: CASSATVFGYTF. The CDR3 bases are TGTGCCAGCAGCGCGACAGTCTTTGGCTACACCTTC.

This clonotype was counted ten times or more. The chain couples TRBV27 to TRBJ2-1; 7 nucleotides line up with TRBD1. V shed 4 bases, J shed 3 bases, and the junction held 12 bases outside the gene matches. This CDR3 contains 17 residues. Germline V gene sequence: CDR1 MNHEY, CDR2 SMNVEV (reference sequence). The CDR3 DNA follows: TGTGCCAGCAGTTCTTCCTTCGGGACAGAAAGCTACAATGAGCAGTTCTTC. Translated: CASSSSFGTESYNEQFF.

Of note for this clonotype: Germline is not matched at one junction end, which may reflect a read error. The V and J genes are TRBV12-3 or TRBV12-4 and TRBJ2-1; D is undetermined. The length of the CDR3 is 11 residues. In DNA form, the CDR3 reads TGTGCCAGCAGTACATACAATGAGCAGCTCTTC. Its protein is CASSTYNEQLF.

This clonotype was seen at least ten times. The V gene is TRBV30, the J gene TRBJ2-7; TRBD1 might be the D (6 bases). The ends were cut back, 0 bases at V and 11 bases at J, with 14 bases in the middle. The germline V gene encodes CDR1 GTSNPN and CDR2 SVGIG (reference sequence). There are 12 residues in the CDR3. CDR3 in DNA: TGTGCCTGGAGTGTAGTGAGGGGGAGAGAGTACTTC. Translation: CAWSVVRGREYF.

This clonotype was seen ten or more times. This chain uses TRBV11-3 with TRBJ2-3; TRBD2 aligns across 8 bases. J was trimmed by 3 bases and V by 5 bases; bases with no gene match: 10. The CDR3 extends over 16 amino acids. Germline CDR1 SGHNT, CDR2 YENEEA. The CDR3 DNA reads TGTGCCAGCAGCCTTCTCGTTGCGGGAGGTACAGATACGCAGTATTTT. Residues: CASSLLVAGGTDTQYF.

On this clonotype: A much larger clone differs by one base, so this may be a read error. Written as DNA, the CDR3 is TGTGCCAGCAGTCCCTCCGGACTAGCGGGCTACGATCAGTACTTC. Its translation: CASSPSGLAGYDQYF. The chain carries TRBV12-3 or TRBV12-4 and TRBJ2-7; 11 bases fit TRBD2. The CDR3 sequence is 15 residues long.

This clonotype was detected a few times. V usage is TRBV6-1 and J usage is TRBJ2-1; D gene ambiguous. V lost 11 bases, J lost 8 bases, and 7 bases lay in between. This CDR3 comprises 9 residues. The germline gives CDR1 MNHNS, CDR2 SASEGT. In DNA, the CDR3 is TGTGCCGCCCACGATGAGCAGTTCTTC. It is translated as CAAHDEQFF.

This clonotype showed up many times. This rearrangement joins TRBV7-3 to TRBJ2-1; 9 bases match TRBD2. After removal of 6 bases from V and 6 bases from J, the junction contained 9 bases not matched to a gene. The germline CDR1 and CDR2 sequences are SGHTA and FQGTGA. The CDR3 loop spans 15 amino acids. CDR3 bases: TGTGCCAGCAGTCTGACCGGGACTAGCCTCAATGAGCAGTTCTTC. Its protein product is CASSLTGTSLNEQFF.

Only one count was recorded for this clonotype. This clone may be a read error of a much larger clone one base away. V gene TRBV30 combines with J gene TRBJ2-2; D might be TRBD2 (5 bases). This CDR3 is 12 amino acids long. Germline CDR1 reads GTSNPN; CDR2 reads SVGIG (reference sequence). V gave up 8 bases and J gave up 5 bases, with 12 bases separating them. CDR3 bases: TGTGCCCAGGAGACTAATACCGGGGAGCTGTTTTTT. It codes for CAQETNTGELFF.

This clonotype was seen many times. CDR3 loop: CAWRSGPTYEQYF. The CDR3 DNA is TGTGCCTGGAGGTCGGGACCTACCTACGAGCAGTACTTC. V and J are TRBV30 and TRBJ2-7; D tentatively reads TRBD1 or TRBD2 (5 bases each). Germline assignment: CDR1 GTSNPN and CDR2 SVGIG (reference sequence). Trimming took off 3 bases at V and 2 bases at J, with 11 bases between the two ends. This CDR3 comprises 13 residues.

In this sample, this clonotype turned up many times. The chain couples TRBV30 to TRBJ2-7; D call uncertain. This CDR3 contains 12 residues. CDR1 is GTSNPN and CDR2 is SVGIG in the germline V gene (reference sequence). Trimming cost V 1 base and J 2 bases, with 6 bases left between them. As DNA, the CDR3 is TGTGCCTGGAGTGGACCTACCTACGAGCAGTACTTC. Its protein is CAWSGPTYEQYF.

This rearrangement joins TRBV6-2 or TRBV6-3 to TRBJ2-1; D might be TRBD1 (5 bases). The CDR3 length is 19 residues. V lost 2 bases and J 2 bases, leaving 22 bases between the germline ends. Germline loops: CDR1 MNHEY, CDR2 SVGEGT. The CDR3 DNA follows: TGTGCCAGCAGTTACCCGTCGACGGCCAGTAGGGGCACCTACAATGAGCAGTTCTTC. This sequence encodes CASSYPSTASRGTYNEQFF.

This clonotype was counted a few times. The V and J genes are TRBV19 and TRBJ2-7; TRBD2 aligns across 10 bases. CDR1 is LNHDA, CDR2 SQIVND, per germline (reference sequence). CDR3 length: 15 residues. V gave up 4 bases and J gave up 3 bases; unmatched junction bases: 6. The CDR3 DNA follows: TGTGCCAGTAGTAGAGCGGGAGGGTTTGACTACGAGCAGTACGTC. It encodes CASSRAGGFDYEQYV.

This clonotype was picked up many times. This rearrangement joins TRBV7-8 to TRBJ2-7; D is unclear. Germline lookup yields CDR1 SGHVS and CDR2 FQNEAQ. Trimming shortened V by 10 bases and J by 6 bases, and 19 bases separated the two germline ends. The length of the CDR3 is 13 residues. The CDR3: CATSPLLYAEQYV. DNA of the CDR3: TGTGCCACCTCCCCTCTTCTGTATGCCGAGCAGTACGTC.

This clonotype was picked up many times. The chain links TRBV5-1 to TRBJ2-1; D unresolved. The V end lost 2 bases, the J end lost 8 bases, and 14 bases lay between the germline ends. Looked up from germline, CDR1 is SGHRS and CDR2 is YFSETQ. This CDR3 comprises 14 residues. CDR3 DNA: TGCGCCAGCAGCTTAGGAGACCCCTGGGATGAGCAGTTCTTC. Translating gives CASSLGDPWDEQFF.

This clonotype was seen repeatedly, ten times or more. V is TRBV20-1 and J is TRBJ2-5; 8 bases align to TRBD2. The CDR3 is made up of 15 amino acids. Germline CDR1 is DFQATT and CDR2 is SNEGSKA (reference sequence). Trimming at V came to 6 bases and at J to 5 bases, leaving 14 bases not matched to a gene. CDR3 sequence: CSALASGGPYETQYF. For the CDR3, the DNA is TGCAGTGCCCTCGCATCGGGAGGGCCTTATGAGACCCAGTACTTC.

The chain is built from TRBV9 and TRBJ2-7; tentatively, D is TRBD1 (6 bases). The CDR3 spans 15 residues. Per the germline V gene, CDR1 is SGDLS and CDR2 is YYNGEE. Trimming shortened V by 0 bases and J by 9 bases, and 19 bases separated the two germline ends. The DNA for the CDR3 is TGTGCCAGCAGCGTAGGAGGAGGAAAGGGGGATCGGCAGTACTTC. It specifies CASSVGGGKGDRQYF.

This clonotype was picked up many times. The rearrangement joins TRBV7-9 to TRBJ2-1, with TRBD2 matching 12 bases. V dropped 5 bases and J dropped 4; count of bases not matched to a gene: 6. CDR3 length: 16 amino acids. Per the germline V gene, CDR1 is SEHNR and CDR2 is FQNEAQ (reference sequence). Written as DNA, the CDR3 is TGTGCCAGCAGCCCGATACTAGCGGGAGGTTACAATGAGCAGTTCTTC. Translated, it gives CASSPILAGGYNEQFF.

The rearrangement links TRBV7-9 to TRBJ2-1; TRBD1 agrees at 9 bases. The junction had 16 bases not matched to a gene; V was cut back by 6 bases and J by 4 bases. The CDR3 runs 18 residues. The germline CDR1 and CDR2 sequences are SEHNR and FQNEAQ (reference sequence). CDR3: CASSQTGTGSSFYNEQFF. CDR3 nucleotides: TGTGCCAGCAGTCAGACCGGGACAGGGTCGAGTTTTTACAATGAGCAGTTCTTC.

This clonotype was detected ten times or more. This chain uses TRBV12-3 or TRBV12-4 with TRBJ1-6, with 9 bases lining up with TRBD1. Trimming cost V 5 bases and J 11 bases; bases outside gene matches: 10. This CDR3 spans 15 amino acids. The CDR3 region has the DNA TGTGCCAGCAGTACAACGGGACAGGGCTCTCCACCCCTCCACTTT. This sequence encodes CASSTTGQGSPPLHF.

This clonotype was counted once. The chain has TRBV6-1 and TRBJ2-7, with D maybe TRBD1 (7 bases). Per germline, CDR1 MNHNS and CDR2 SASEGT. V was pared by 6 bases and J by 4 bases, with 16 bases between. The CDR3 contains 14 residues. The CDR3 loop reads CASREGQSLYEQYF. CDR3 DNA sequence: TGTGCCAGCAGGGAGGGACAGAGTTTATACGAGCAGTACTTC.

The J gene is TRBJ2-3, the V gene TRBV9; 7 bases agree with TRBD2. Trimming at V came to 1 base and at J to 4 bases, leaving 12 bases not matched to a gene. The CDR3 has 17 amino acids. CDR1 is SGDLS and CDR2 is YYNGEE in the germline V gene. CDR3 region: CASSVWGGTRAADTQYF. In DNA form, the CDR3 reads TGTGCCAGCAGCGTATGGGGGGGGACCCGGGCCGCAGATACGCAGTATTTT.

This clonotype was observed at least ten times. DNA of the CDR3: TGTGCCAGCAGCCAAGATGGTTGGCCGCAAGAGACCCAGTACTTC. Protein product: CASSQDGWPQETQYF. The rearrangement joins TRBV3-1 to TRBJ2-5, with D uncertain. Germline CDR1 LGHDT, CDR2 YNNKEL (reference sequence). The V gene lost 0 bases and the J gene lost 2 bases, with 10 bases spanning the gap. The CDR3 has 15 residues.

This clonotype was found many times. The chain links TRBV11-3 to TRBJ2-7; 7 bases line up with TRBD1. Trimming took 4 bases from V and 2 from J; bases not matched to a gene: 5. This CDR3 region has 14 residues. Germline loops: CDR1 SGHNT, CDR2 YENEEA. This chain's CDR3 is CASSSRDSTYEQYF. CDR3 coding DNA: TGTGCCAGCAGCTCAAGGGACAGTACCTACGAGCAGTACTTC. The complete variable domain, with remaining parts taken from reference TRBV11-3 and TRBJ2-7, reads EAGVVQSPRYKIIEKKQPVAFWCNPISGHNTLYWYLQNLGQGPELLIRYENEEAVDDSQLPKDRFSAERLKGVDSTLKIQPAELGDSAVYLCASSSRDSTYEQYFGPGTRLTVT.

This clonotype showed up many times. This rearrangement joins TRBV6-1 to TRBJ1-2; a possible D gene is TRBD1 (6 bases). CDR3 length: 13 residues. V was clipped by 5 bases and J by 3 bases, with 10 bases between them. Germline V gene sequence: CDR1 MNHNS, CDR2 SASEGT. The CDR3 sequence is CASSPYRDYGYTF. The CDR3 DNA reads as TGTGCCAGCAGTCCTTACAGGGACTATGGCTACACCTTC.

This chain connects TRBV3-1 to TRBJ1-3, with 7 bases aligning to TRBD1. Unmatched junction bases numbered 6, after V lost 3 bases and J lost 4 bases. Germline V CDR1 and CDR2: LGHDT, YNNKEL (reference sequence). CDR3 length equals 15 residues. CDR3 in DNA: TGTGCCAGCAGCCATTCCGGGACAGAAGGAAACACCATATATTTT. It yields the protein CASSHSGTEGNTIYF.

This clonotype showed up many times. This chain connects TRBV7-6 to TRBJ2-7; no firm D call. The V end lost 5 bases, the J end lost 3 bases, and 11 bases lay between the germline ends. This CDR3 has 13 amino acids. In germline, CDR1 is SGHVS, CDR2 FNYEAQ. As DNA, the CDR3 is TGTGCCAGCAGCAAGAGAGCCAGCTACGAGCAGTACTTC. Translation gives CASSKRASYEQYF.